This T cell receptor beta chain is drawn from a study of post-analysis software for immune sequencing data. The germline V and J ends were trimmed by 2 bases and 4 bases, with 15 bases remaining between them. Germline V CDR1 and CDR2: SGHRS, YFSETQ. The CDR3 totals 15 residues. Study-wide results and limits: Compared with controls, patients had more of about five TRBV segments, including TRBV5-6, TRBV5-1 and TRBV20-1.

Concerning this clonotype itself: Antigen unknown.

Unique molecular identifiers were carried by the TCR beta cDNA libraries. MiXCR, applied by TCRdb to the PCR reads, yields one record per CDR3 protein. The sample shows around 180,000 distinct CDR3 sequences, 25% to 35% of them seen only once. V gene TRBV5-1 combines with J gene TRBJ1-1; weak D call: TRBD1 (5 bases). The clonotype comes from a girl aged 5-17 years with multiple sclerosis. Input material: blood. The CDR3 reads CASSFGGKVGTEAFF. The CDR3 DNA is TGCGCCAGCAGCTTCGGGGGTAAGGTGGGCACTGAAGCTTTCTTT.